The following is a TCR beta chain sequence with its context. From the 5' RACE reads, TCRdb called clonotypes with MiXCR, one entry per CDR3 protein. The sample records around 340,000 distinct CDR3 sequences, over 9% being singletons. These data originate in a study of identical twins. With V trimmed by 6 bases and J by 1 base, 5 bases remained unmatched. CDR1 and CDR2 from the germline V gene are DFQATT and SNEGSKA (reference sequence). CDR3 size: 14 residues. These sequences were also reported in another study, on yellow fever vaccine responses in identical twins.

The sequencing sample was made of CD8+ T cells sorted from blood. The clonotype was recovered from a woman under 30 in good health. The rearrangement uses TRBV20-1 and TRBJ2-2; 7 bases agree with TRBD1. The CDR3 DNA reads TGCAGTGCGGATGGGACAGAGAACACCGGGGAGCTGTTTTTT. This sequence encodes CSADGTENTGELFF.